This T cell receptor (beta chain) emerged from a study of CD8 T cells in Susac syndrome. Study details: Sequencing included Susac syndrome patients, over 5 of them with active disease and roughly eight in remission.

Trimming cost V 1 base and J 6 bases, with 25 bases left between them. The CDR3 contains 19 residues. Germline V gives CDR1 SEHNR, CDR2 FQNEAQ (reference sequence). An input of about 0.5 to 1 ug of RNA was subjected to reverse transcription using random hexamers. TCRdb reprocessed the immunoSEQ multiplex PCR reads with MiXCR, giving one entry per CDR3 protein. The sample shows roughly 190,000 distinct CDR3 sequences, roughly 94% of them seen only once. Study-wide points: It was in TEMRA cells and active patients that Susac CD8+ clonal expansion peaked.

On this clonotype itself: Its antigen is still unknown.

The V and J genes are TRBV7-9 and TRBJ2-1; a weak D match, TRBD2 (6 bases). Sequenced material: CD8+ T cells from PBMCs. The source is a human donor with Susac syndrome. The CDR3 DNA reads TGTGCCAGCAGCTTAGTCTCCGGGACTGCATCGCTCCCCCCCAATGAGCAGTTCTTC. Amino acid sequence: CASSLVSGTASLPPNEQFF.